This T cell receptor (beta chain) was recovered during a study of shared clonotypes between healthy human individuals. General study points: Non-shared clonotypes had lower generation probabilities than clonotypes shared by all four sorted-subset donors.

J gave up 8 bases and V 4 bases, and 11 bases lay outside the gene matches. The CDR3 extends over 16 amino acids. CDR1 is MGHRA, CDR2 YSYEKL, per germline. Genomic DNA of every subset was divided equally among multiple immunoSEQ plates. TCRdb's table, derived via immunoSEQ multiplex PCR, lists solely in-frame clones and lacks some. The sample has approximately 2,300,000 clones, about nine tenths seen once; the top ten hold more than 0.35%. Details on this clone: The antigen is undetermined.

This chain uses TRBV4-1 with TRBJ2-1; 10 bases map to TRBD1. The TCR was taken from a man younger than 35 in good health. Some clones in this sample may be carry-over from other donors' samples. Sequencing was done on a sample of naive CD4+ T cells from PBMCs. The subset was: CD45RA+ positively selected. This CDR3 reads CASSRPGGQGIHEQFF. The DNA for the CDR3 is TGCGCCAGCAGCCGCCCGGGGGGACAGGGGATCCATGAGCAGTTCTTC.